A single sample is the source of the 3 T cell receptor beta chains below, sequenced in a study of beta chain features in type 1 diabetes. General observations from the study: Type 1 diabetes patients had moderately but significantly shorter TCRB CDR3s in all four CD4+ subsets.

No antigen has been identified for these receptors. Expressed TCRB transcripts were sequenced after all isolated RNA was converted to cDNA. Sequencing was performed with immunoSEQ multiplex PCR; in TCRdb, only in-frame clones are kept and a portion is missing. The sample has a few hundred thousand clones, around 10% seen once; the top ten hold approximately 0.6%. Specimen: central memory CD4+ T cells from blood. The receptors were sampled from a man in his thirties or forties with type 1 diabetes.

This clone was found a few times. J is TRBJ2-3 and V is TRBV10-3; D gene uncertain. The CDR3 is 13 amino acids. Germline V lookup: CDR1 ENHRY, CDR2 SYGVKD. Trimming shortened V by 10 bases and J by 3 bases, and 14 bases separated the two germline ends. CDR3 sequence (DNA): TGTGCCACTTCGCTCCATGGGACAGATACGCAGTATTTT. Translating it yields CATSLHGTDTQYF.

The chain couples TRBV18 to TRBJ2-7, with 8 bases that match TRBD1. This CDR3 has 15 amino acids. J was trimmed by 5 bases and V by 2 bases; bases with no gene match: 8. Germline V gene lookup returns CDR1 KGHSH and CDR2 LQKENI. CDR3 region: CASSPRDRSGNEQYF. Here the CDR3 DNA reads TGTGCCAGCTCACCAAGGGACAGGTCTGGGAACGAGCAGTACTTC.

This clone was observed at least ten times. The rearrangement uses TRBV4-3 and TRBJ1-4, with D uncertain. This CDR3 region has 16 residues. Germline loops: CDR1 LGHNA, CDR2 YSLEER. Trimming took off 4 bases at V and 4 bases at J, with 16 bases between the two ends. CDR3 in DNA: TGCGCCAGCAGCCCACGATACCGGGAGAATAATGAAAAACTGTTTTTT. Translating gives CASSPRYRENNEKLFF.